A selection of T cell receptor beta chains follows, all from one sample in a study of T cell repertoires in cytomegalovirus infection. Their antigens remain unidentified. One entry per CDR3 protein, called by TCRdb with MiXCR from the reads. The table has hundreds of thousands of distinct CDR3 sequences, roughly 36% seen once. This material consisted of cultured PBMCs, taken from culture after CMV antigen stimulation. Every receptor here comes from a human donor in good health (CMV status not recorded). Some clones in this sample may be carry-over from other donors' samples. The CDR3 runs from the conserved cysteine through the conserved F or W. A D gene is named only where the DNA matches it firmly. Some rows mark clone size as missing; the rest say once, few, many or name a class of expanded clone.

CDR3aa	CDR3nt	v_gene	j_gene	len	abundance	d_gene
CATSRSVGTATQYF	TGTGCCACCAGCCGCTCGGTCGGAACCGCGACCCAGTACTTC	TRBV15	TRBJ2-5	14	few	-
CASSPRVAYEQYF	TGTGCCAGCAGCCCCAGGGTGGCCTACGAGCAGTACTTC	TRBV7-2	TRBJ2-7	13	many	-
CASSQASTQGTQYF	TGTGCCAGCAGCCAAGCCTCTACCCAAGGGACCCAGTACTTC	TRBV14	TRBJ2-5	14	few	-
CSANDYRGTDTQYF	TGCAGTGCCAACGATTACAGGGGCACAGATACGCAGTATTTT	TRBV20-1	TRBJ2-3	14	-	-
CASSTGTKQETQYF	TGTGCCAGCAGTACCGGGACAAAGCAAGAGACCCAGTACTTC	TRBV27	TRBJ2-5	14	-	-
CASSLTGARNQPQHF	TGTGCCAGCAGCTTAACAGGGGCTCGCAATCAGCCCCAGCATTTT	TRBV4-2	TRBJ1-5	15	few	TRBD1
CASNSQGGRGLPSNTGELFF	TGTGCCAGTAACTCACAAGGGGGCAGGGGGCTTCCTTCGAACACCGGGGAGCTGTTTTTT	TRBV19	TRBJ2-2	20	-	TRBD1
CASSLGLAGVYETQYF	TGCGCCAGCAGCCTCGGACTAGCGGGAGTATATGAGACCCAGTACTTC	TRBV5-1	TRBJ2-5	16	-	TRBD2
CASSLDRGAGLFF	TGTGCCAGCAGCTTAGACAGGGGGGCCGGACTGTTTTTT	TRBV7-8	TRBJ1-4	13	-	TRBD1
CASKLAGGLNEQFF	TGTGCCAGTAAACTAGCGGGAGGGTTAAATGAGCAGTTCTTC	TRBV19	TRBJ2-1	14	-	TRBD2
CASSSGRVSGANVLTF	TGTGCCAGCAGTTCGGGACGGGTCTCTGGGGCCAACGTCCTGACTTTC	TRBV27	TRBJ2-6	16	many	-
CASSLIGSETQYF	TGTGCCAGCAGCTTAATTGGCTCGGAGACCCAGTACTTC	TRBV11-3	TRBJ2-5	13	few	-
CASSPPPGQGITEAFF	TGTGCCAGCAGCCCACCCCCCGGACAGGGAATCACTGAAGCTTTCTTT	TRBV7-2	TRBJ1-1	16	many	TRBD1
CASTGIARNEQFF	TGTGCCAGCACCGGGATAGCACGCAATGAGCAGTTCTTC	TRBV2	TRBJ2-1	13	few	-
CASSVMTSGNTIYF	TGTGCCAGCAGTGTTATGACCTCTGGAAACACCATATATTTT	TRBV2	TRBJ1-3	14	-	-
CASTGGLGENYGYTF	TGTGCCAGCACCGGGGGTCTGGGCGAAAACTATGGCTACACCTTC	TRBV7-2	TRBJ1-2	15	-	-
CASSLGTSGGASDEQFF	TGTGCCAGCAGCTTGGGTACTAGCGGGGGGGCATCTGATGAGCAGTTCTTC	TRBV5-3	TRBJ2-1	17	-	TRBD2
CASSEVSGRTDTQYF	TGTGCCAGCAGCGAGGTTAGCGGACGCACAGATACGCAGTATTTT	TRBV7-2	TRBJ2-3	15	few	-
CSARAGLYSSRGADTQYF	TGCAGTGCTAGAGCTGGGCTCTACTCGAGCAGGGGAGCAGATACGCAGTATTTT	TRBV20-1	TRBJ2-3	18	-	-
CASSYGQGADHTQYF	TGTGCCAGCAGCTATGGACAGGGGGCTGACCATACGCAGTATTTT	TRBV12-3/TRBV12-4	TRBJ2-3	15	-	TRBD1
CASSLDIAKNIQYF	TGCGCCAGCAGCTTAGATATAGCCAAAAACATTCAGTACTTC	TRBV5-1	TRBJ2-4	14	-	-
CASRPQGAGGEKLFF	TGTGCCAGCAGGCCACAGGGGGCTGGGGGTGAAAAACTGTTTTTT	TRBV7-9	TRBJ1-4	15	few	TRBD1
CASSEYWGTDTQYF	TGTGCCAGCAGTGAGTACTGGGGGACCGATACGCAGTATTTT	TRBV6-1	TRBJ2-3	14	-	-
CASREVHSGNTIYF	TGTGCCAGCAGGGAGGTTCACTCTGGAAACACCATATATTTT	TRBV2	TRBJ1-3	14	few	-
CATGLGWVDEQYF	TGTGCCACCGGTCTCGGGTGGGTTGACGAGCAGTACTTC	TRBV15	TRBJ2-7	13	-	-
CASSLSLQGGGTEAFF	TGTGCCAGCAGCTTGAGTCTCCAGGGCGGAGGGACTGAAGCTTTCTTT	TRBV7-9	TRBJ1-1	16	few	-
CASSYGTGQGQPQHF	TGTGCCAGCAGTTATGGGACAGGCCAGGGTCAGCCCCAGCATTTT	TRBV6-5	TRBJ1-5	15	-	TRBD1
CASSLGGTETQYF	TGTGCCAGCAGCTTGGGGGGTACAGAGACCCAGTACTTC	TRBV5-4	TRBJ2-5	13	-	-
CASSLVGAAGDTQYF	TGTGCCAGCAGCTTAGTTGGAGCCGCGGGAGATACGCAGTATTTT	TRBV11-2	TRBJ2-3	15	-	-
CASSQEIGGEGYTF	TGTGCCAGCAGCCAAGAAATCGGGGGGGAAGGCTACACCTTC	TRBV3-1	TRBJ1-2	14	-	-
CASRHSAGDGYTF	TGTGCCAGCAGACACTCTGCCGGCGATGGCTACACCTTC	TRBV7-9	TRBJ1-2	13	-	-
CASSLAPPYNSPLHF	TGTGCCAGCAGCTTAGCTCCACCCTATAATTCACCCCTCCACTTT	TRBV7-6	TRBJ1-6	15	few	-
CASSGIGEVSVYEQYF	TGTGCCAGCAGTGGAATCGGCGAAGTAAGTGTCTACGAGCAGTACTTC	TRBV2	TRBJ2-7	16	-	-
CASSDGQPTYEQYF	TGCGCCAGCAGTGATGGGCAACCGACCTACGAGCAGTACTTC	TRBV10-2	TRBJ2-7	14	-	-
CASSEVGTTSSYEQYF	TGTGCCAGCAGTGAAGTTGGGACAACCAGCTCCTACGAGCAGTACTTC	TRBV6-1	TRBJ2-7	16	-	-
CASRTGDGELFF	TGTGCCAGCAGGACAGGGGACGGGGAGCTGTTTTTT	TRBV28	TRBJ2-2	12	few	TRBD1
CASSLGAGRSYNEQFF	TGTGCCAGCAGCTTAGGAGCGGGACGGTCCTACAATGAGCAGTTCTTC	TRBV7-6	TRBJ2-1	16	once	TRBD2
CASQVRLDTEAFF	TGTGCCTCCCAGGTGCGCCTGGACACTGAAGCTTTCTTT	TRBV10-3	TRBJ1-1	13	-	-